Each of the 12 T cell receptor beta chains below was sequenced from the same sample in a study of cytomegalovirus exposure and HLA in healthy donors. The PCR made use of 60 Vbeta and 13 Jbeta primers. Libraries were prepared by immunoSEQ multiplex PCR; TCRdb keeps only in-frame clonotypes and omits some of them. The table records around 150,000 clones, 71% of them present only once. Input material: PBMCs. The origin of the receptors is a woman in her twenties or thirties in good health and CMV-seronegative.

The J gene is TRBJ2-2, the V gene TRBV2; 14 nucleotides match TRBD2. Unmatched junction bases numbered 8, after V lost 6 bases and J lost 5 bases. The CDR3 is 17 residues long. Germline CDR1 reads SNHLY; CDR2 reads FYNNEI. The chain's CDR3 is CASSVWTSGGITGELFF. Here the CDR3 DNA reads TGTGCCAGCAGCGTCTGGACTAGCGGGGGGATTACCGGGGAGCTGTTTTTT.

The chain has TRBV5-1 and TRBJ1-1; a weak D match, TRBD1 (6 bases). CDR3 length: 14 residues. V was clipped by 4 bases and J by 1 base, with 11 bases between them. The germline gives CDR1 SGHRS, CDR2 YFSETQ. The DNA for the CDR3 is TGCGCCAGCAGCGTACAGGGAAGGAACACTGAAGCTTTCTTT. Protein product: CASSVQGRNTEAFF.

CDR3 sequence (DNA): TGTGCCAGCAGCCGGTCCTATGGCTACACCTTC. It is translated as CASSRSYGYTF. This chain joins TRBV2 and TRBJ1-2; D is uncertain. CDR1 SNHLY and CDR2 FYNNEI come from the germline V gene. The CDR3 spans 11 residues. Between the trimmed V and J ends, which lost 6 bases and 4 bases, there was a span of 6 bases.

A few counts support this clone. The chain couples TRBV28 to TRBJ2-5; D is unclear. The end of the DNA aligns better with TRBJ2-7, so the J call may be wrong. Looked up from germline, CDR1 is MDHEN and CDR2 is SYDVKM. The CDR3 is 14 residues long. CDR3 loop: CASSYPPNYYEQYF. The DNA of the CDR3 is TGTGCCAGCAGTTACCCCCCCAATTATTACGAGCAGTACTTC.

The chain links TRBV5-1 to TRBJ2-1; 7 bases are a match to TRBD1. The trim removed 4 bases at V and 7 bases at J, leaving 8 bases unmatched. Germline lookup yields CDR1 SGHRS and CDR2 YFSETQ. The length of the CDR3 is 14 residues. The CDR3 reads CASSPRQGENEQFF. CDR3 in DNA: TGCGCCAGCAGCCCGCGGCAGGGGGAGAATGAGCAGTTCTTC.

This clone appeared once. As DNA, the CDR3 is TGTGCCAGCAGCTTAGGGGTGAATAGCGGAACCTACGAGCAGTACTTC. Protein sequence: CASSLGVNSGTYEQYF. This chain joins TRBV11-2 and TRBJ2-7; tentatively, D is TRBD2 (6 bases). Trimming took 1 base from V and 2 from J, leaving 15 bases between them. CDR1 and CDR2 from the germline V gene are SGHAT and FQNNGV. This CDR3 spans 16 amino acids. Combining the CDR3 with reference TRBV11-2 and TRBJ2-7 gives the whole variable domain EAGVAQSPRYKIIEKRQSVAFWCNPISGHATLYWYQQILGQGPKLLIQFQNNGVVDDSQLPKDRFSAERLKGVDSTLKIQPAKLEDSAVYLCASSLGVNSGTYEQYFGPGTRLTVT.

This clone was seen only a few times. V gene TRBV28 combines with J gene TRBJ2-7; possibly TRBD2 for D (6 bases). Trimming took off 5 bases at V and 4 bases at J, with 9 bases between the two ends. The CDR3 has 12 amino acids. CDR1 is MDHEN and CDR2 is SYDVKM in the germline V gene. CDR3 nucleotide sequence: TGTGCCAGCAGTGTGACTAGTTACGAGCAGTACTTC. Amino acids: CASSVTSYEQYF.

This chain connects TRBV9 to TRBJ1-2; D not resolved. Trimming cost V 3 bases and J 7 bases, with 16 bases left between them. The germline V gene has CDR1 SGDLS and CDR2 YYNGEE. This CDR3 region has 14 residues. CDR3 coding DNA: TGTGCCAGCAGCGACTCTGCCGAAAATCGTGGCTACACCTTC. This codes for CASSDSAENRGYTF.

The rearrangement links TRBV5-4 to TRBJ2-5; 7 bases are a match to TRBD1. The V segment lost 5 bases and the J segment 3 bases; nucleotides outside the gene matches: 16. The CDR3 has 17 residues. Germline loops: CDR1 SGHNT, CDR2 YYREEE (reference sequence). The CDR3 is CASSRQGLGKFEETQYF. In nucleotides, the CDR3 is TGTGCCAGCAGTCGACAGGGCTTGGGAAAGTTCGAAGAGACCCAGTACTTC.

By sample fraction, this clone is medium-sized. Additional DNA sequences in this sample encode the identical CDR3. The DNA for the CDR3 is TGCGCCAGCAGCTTGAGTGGGGGGTACAATGAGCAGTTCTTC. Protein product: CASSLSGGYNEQFF. V and J are TRBV5-1 and TRBJ2-1; tentative D call: TRBD2 (6 bases). With 1 base removed from V and 4 bases from J, the gap between germline ends came to 9 bases. Per germline, CDR1 SGHRS and CDR2 YFSETQ. This CDR3 has 14 residues.

V and J are TRBV19 and TRBJ2-7; possibly TRBD1 for D (6 bases). Trimming cost V 1 base and J 3 bases, with 13 bases left between them. The germline V gene encodes CDR1 LNHDA and CDR2 SQIVND (reference sequence). The CDR3 spans 15 residues. The CDR3 region is CASSIALDSIYEQYF. In DNA form, the CDR3 reads TGTGCCAGTAGTATAGCCTTGGACAGCATCTACGAGCAGTACTTC.

The V gene is TRBV6-5, the J gene TRBJ1-6, with 9 bases matching TRBD1. Germline loops: CDR1 MNHEY, CDR2 SVGAGI. V shed 0 bases and J 7 bases; nucleotides not matched to a gene: 1. The CDR3 runs 15 residues. The DNA of the CDR3 is TGTGCCAGCAGTTACTCCGGGACAGGGAATTCACCCCTCCACTTT. The encoded protein is CASSYSGTGNSPLHF.